This T cell receptor beta chain came from a study of blood T cell repertoires in COVID-19. This clone showed up just a few times. This CDR3 has 15 amino acids. Germline CDR1 reads LGHNA; CDR2 reads YNFKEQ. Trimming cost V 0 bases and J 2 bases; bases outside gene matches: 4. Only in-frame clones appear in the TCRdb table, and some are missing; sequencing was by immunoSEQ multiplex PCR. The sample includes around 180,000 clones, about 80% of them seen just once. The clonotype comes from a man between 45 and 60 years old who had recovered from COVID-19. The sample taken for sequencing was PBMCs or T cells enriched from blood (not recorded which). The chain joins TRBV4-2 to TRBJ2-7, with TRBD2 matching over 7 bases. The CDR3 sequence: CASSQDPAGAYEQYF. CDR3 nucleotides: TGTGCCAGCAGCCAAGATCCCGCGGGGGCCTACGAGCAGTACTTC.